This T cell receptor (beta chain) was obtained from a study of blood T cell repertoires in COVID-19. With V trimmed by 7 bases and J by 7 bases, 7 bases remained unmatched. There are 14 residues in the CDR3. Germline V gene lookup returns CDR1 KGHDR and CDR2 SFDVKD. Sequenced by immunoSEQ multiplex PCR; TCRdb stores in-frame clones only, minus some. The data contain 200,000 to 250,000 clones, around 90% of them singletons. This sequence was found in a woman under 40 who had been exposed to COVID-19. The chain combines TRBV24-1 with TRBJ2-3; 10 positions agree with TRBD1. The sequenced sample was PBMCs or T cells enriched from blood (not recorded which). CDR3 loop: CATRGTGERHTQYF. CDR3 DNA: TGTGCCACCAGGGGGACAGGGGAAAGGCATACGCAGTATTTT.